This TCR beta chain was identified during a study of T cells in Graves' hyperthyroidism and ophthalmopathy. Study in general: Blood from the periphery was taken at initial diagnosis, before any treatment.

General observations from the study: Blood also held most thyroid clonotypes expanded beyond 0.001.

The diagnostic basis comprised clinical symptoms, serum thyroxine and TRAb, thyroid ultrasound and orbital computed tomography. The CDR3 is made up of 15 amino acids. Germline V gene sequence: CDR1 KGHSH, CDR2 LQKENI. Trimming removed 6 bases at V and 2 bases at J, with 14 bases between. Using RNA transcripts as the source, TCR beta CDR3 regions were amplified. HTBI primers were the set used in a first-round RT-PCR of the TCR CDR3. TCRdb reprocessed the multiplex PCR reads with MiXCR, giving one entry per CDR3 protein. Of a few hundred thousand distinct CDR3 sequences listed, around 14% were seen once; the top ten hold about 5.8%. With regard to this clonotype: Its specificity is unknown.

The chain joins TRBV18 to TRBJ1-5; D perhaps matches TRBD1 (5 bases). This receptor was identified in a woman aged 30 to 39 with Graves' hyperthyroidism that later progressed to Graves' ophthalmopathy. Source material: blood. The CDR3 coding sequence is TGTGCCAGCTCGCGGGACCTTTCGGGCAATCAGCCCCAGCATTTT. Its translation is CASSRDLSGNQPQHF.